Detailed here is one TCR beta chain. The data stem from a study of PD-L1 blockade in urothelial cancer. Study context: In terms of prior chemotherapy, patients had received 0 to 3 regimens.

This CDR3 spans 15 amino acids. CDR1 is MDHEN and CDR2 is SYDVKM in the germline V gene. Trimming removed 3 bases at V and 4 bases at J, with 15 bases between. In each PCR, synthetic TCR analog templates were spiked in. Using immunoSEQ multiplex PCR, the repertoire was profiled, and TCRdb retains in-frame clones only, with some absent. This table has about 42,000 clones, about 80% appearing once. Sequenced material: PBMCs, taken around atezolizumab (anti-PD-L1) treatment. The receptor comes from a man between 65 and 85 years old with urothelial cancer. The chain joins TRBV28 to TRBJ1-2; TRBD1 is a possible D gene (5 bases). The DNA of the CDR3 is TGTGCCAGCAGTTTCGGCAGGGCCGCTTCCTATGGCTACACCTTC. It is translated as CASSFGRAASYGYTF.